The 31 T cell receptor beta chains below were found in one sample sequenced in a study of blood T cell repertoires in COVID-19. TCRdb keeps only in-frame clones here, not all; method: immunoSEQ multiplex PCR. Among fewer than 20,000 clones listed, roughly nine tenths were seen once. What was sequenced was peripheral blood. The receptor set was obtained from a man older than 75 with acute or convalescent COVID-19.

This clone was detected only once. The rearrangement uses TRBV15 and TRBJ1-4; D unclear. Germline assignment: CDR1 LNHNV and CDR2 YYDKDF (reference sequence). The CDR3 runs to 14 residues. V was shortened by 1 base and J by 5 bases, with 8 bases between the two germline ends. In DNA, the CDR3 is TGTGCCACCAGCAGAGGACTGTCGAATGAAAAACTGTTTTTT. Translating gives CATSRGLSNEKLFF.

This rearrangement joins TRBV6-4 to TRBJ1-1, with a weak D call TRBD1 (5 bases). The CDR3 spans 14 residues. Germline CDR1 and CDR2: MRHNA and SNTAGT. V lost 2 bases to trimming and J lost 5 bases, with 12 bases between them. The CDR3 DNA reads TGTGCCAGCAGTGACACCAGCCGGGGGACTGAAGCTTTCTTT. It translates to CASSDTSRGTEAFF.

In this sample, this clone turned up once. The chain uses TRBV5-8 and TRBJ1-5; 8 bases fit TRBD1. The CDR3 covers 17 residues. CDR1 is SGHTS, CDR2 YDEGEE, per germline. Losses at the gene ends were 5 bases for V and 1 base for J; bases not matched to a gene: 11. Here the CDR3 DNA reads TGTGCCAGCAGGGGGGGGGCAGGGGGCCTGAGCAATCAGCCCCAGCATTTT. Amino acid sequence: CASRGGAGGLSNQPQHF.

The V and J genes are TRBV13 and TRBJ1-1; no clear D. Germline values: CDR1 PRHDT, CDR2 FYEKMQ (reference sequence). Trimming took 3 bases from V and 7 from J, leaving 9 bases between them. The CDR3 totals 12 residues. The CDR3 sequence is CASSLSLIEAFF. CDR3 in DNA: TGTGCCAGCAGCTTGAGTTTAATTGAAGCTTTCTTT.

This clone was recorded only once. The V and J genes are TRBV18 and TRBJ2-2, with a possible D match to TRBD2 (5 bases). V was cut by 6 bases and J by 0 bases, with 14 bases left in between. Germline CDR1 reads KGHSH; CDR2 reads LQKENI. The CDR3 runs 16 residues. The DNA of the CDR3 is TGTGCCAGCTCGCCGAGAGGAGGTTCGAACACCGGGGAGCTGTTTTTT. This encodes CASSPRGGSNTGELFF.

V gene TRBV30 combines with J gene TRBJ1-1; D possibly corresponds to TRBD1 (6 bases). Germline values: CDR1 GTSNPN, CDR2 SVGIG (reference sequence). V was pared by 3 bases and J by 2 bases, with 10 bases between. This CDR3 spans 13 amino acids. The CDR3 nucleotides read TGTGCCTGGAGGCAGGGGCGAAACACTGAAGCTTTCTTT. It translates to CAWRQGRNTEAFF.

The chain recombines TRBV10-1 with TRBJ2-7; 9 positions match TRBD1. Germline V gene data show CDR1 as WNHNN and CDR2 as SYGVQD (reference sequence). With 1 base clipped from V and 5 bases from J, the junction kept 9 bases outside the gene matches. The CDR3 spans 16 residues. Here the CDR3 DNA reads TGCGCCAGCAGTGAGTATGGGACAGGGAATTCCCACGAGCAGTACTTC. Protein sequence: CASSEYGTGNSHEQYF.

The V call is TRBV5-4, the J call TRBJ1-1; 8 bases are shared with TRBD1. The CDR3 spans 15 residues. CDR1 and CDR2 (germline): SGHNT, YYREEE (reference sequence). The junction had 15 bases not matched to a gene; V was cut back by 3 bases and J by 11 bases. The CDR3 sequence: CASSSRTGLVSRAFF. For the CDR3, the DNA is TGTGCCAGCAGCTCACGGACAGGGTTGGTCTCAAGGGCTTTCTTT. The variable domain in full, with the rest retrieved from reference TRBV5-4 and TRBJ1-1, is ETGVTQSPTHLIKTRGQQVTLRCSSQSGHNTVSWYQQALGQGPQFIFQYYREEENGRGNFPPRFSGLQFPNYSSELNVNALELDDSALYLCASSSRTGLVSRAFFGQGTRLTVV.

This chain uses TRBV4-1 with TRBJ2-2; D is perhaps TRBD1 (6 bases). Deletions cut 3 bases from V and 0 bases from J, with 14 bases between. Per germline, CDR1 MGHRA and CDR2 YSYEKL. CDR3 size: 17 residues. This chain's CDR3 is CASSQSGTLSNTGELFF. In DNA, the CDR3 is TGCGCCAGCAGCCAGTCCGGGACACTTTCGAACACCGGGGAGCTGTTTTTT.

This chain uses TRBV28 with TRBJ1-1; D is uncertain. This CDR3 is 15 amino acids long. The V end was cut by 2 bases, the J end by 5 bases, with 15 bases between. Germline CDR1 is MDHEN and CDR2 is SYDVKM. CDR3 protein: CASSLERGFRTEAFF. The CDR3 DNA follows: TGTGCCAGCAGTTTAGAACGGGGTTTTCGGACTGAAGCTTTCTTT.

CDR3 DNA: TGCGCCAGCAGCCAAGAGGGCTCCGGGACAGGTTATTCACCCCTCCACTTT. The encoded protein is CASSQEGSGTGYSPLHF. The V call is TRBV4-1, the J call TRBJ1-6; 8 bases line up with TRBD1. This CDR3 is 17 amino acids long. With 0 bases clipped from V and 8 bases from J, the junction kept 9 bases outside the gene matches. CDR1 and CDR2 from the germline V gene are MGHRA and YSYEKL.

J is TRBJ2-2 and V is TRBV19; TRBD1 aligns across 10 bases. Germline trimming cut 4 bases from V and 5 bases from J; bases unmatched to any gene: 13. CDR1 is LNHDA, CDR2 SQIVND, per germline (reference sequence). This CDR3 region has 18 residues. The CDR3 loop is CASSTPPGQGHVTGELFF. CDR3 sequence (DNA): TGTGCCAGTAGTACCCCACCGGGACAGGGGCACGTTACCGGGGAGCTGTTTTTT.

This clone was detected a few times. The chain joins TRBV7-2 to TRBJ2-7; no firm D call. Germline loops: CDR1 SGHTA, CDR2 FQGNSA. This CDR3 has 13 residues. V was clipped by 2 bases and J by 5 bases, with 10 bases between them. The CDR3 region is CASSLFRADEQYF. CDR3 DNA sequence: TGTGCCAGCAGCTTATTTCGCGCTGACGAGCAGTACTTC.

The chain couples TRBV7-2 to TRBJ2-7; D unclear. In germline, CDR1 is SGHTA, CDR2 FQGNSA. Trimming shortened V by 5 bases and J by 1 base, and 9 bases separated the two germline ends. CDR3 length: 13 residues. Here the CDR3 reads CASSPRASYEQYF. The DNA for the CDR3 is TGTGCCAGCAGCCCCCGCGCATCCTACGAGCAGTACTTC.

The chain has TRBV2 and TRBJ1-5; 9 nucleotides align to TRBD1. The CDR3 loop spans 15 amino acids. Germline V gene data show CDR1 as SNHLY and CDR2 as FYNNEI. Germline trimming cut 5 bases from V and 3 bases from J; bases unmatched to any gene: 5. Here the CDR3 reads CASSPGTGLNQPQHF. In DNA, the CDR3 is TGTGCCAGCAGTCCCGGGACAGGGCTCAATCAGCCCCAGCATTTT.

This rearrangement joins TRBV12-3 or TRBV12-4 to TRBJ1-2; a possible D gene is TRBD1 (6 bases). The V end lost 6 bases, the J end lost 4 bases, and 12 bases lay between the germline ends. The CDR3 contains 13 residues. The CDR3 here is CASSPGQFYGYTF. The CDR3 nucleotides are TGTGCCAGCAGCCCCGGACAGTTCTATGGCTACACCTTC.

This clone was seen only a few times. In the same sample, other DNA sequences code for this CDR3. The chain joins TRBV19 to TRBJ1-1, with a possible D match to TRBD1 (6 bases). The V end was cut by 4 bases, the J end by 0 bases, with 9 bases between. CDR1 and CDR2 (germline): LNHDA, SQIVND (reference sequence). CDR3 length: 14 amino acids. CDR3 bases: TGTGCCAGTAGTACGACAGGACTGAACACTGAAGCTTTCTTT. Amino acids: CASSTTGLNTEAFF. Filled out from reference TRBV19 and TRBJ1-1, the complete variable domain reads DGGITQSPKYLFRKEGQNVTLSCEQNLNHDAMYWYRQDPGQGLRLIYYSQIVNDFQKGDIAEGYSVSREKKESFPLTVTSAQKNPTAFYLCASSTTGLNTEAFFGQGTRLTVV.

This chain uses TRBV11-3 with TRBJ2-1, with D perhaps matching TRBD1 (6 bases). V shed 8 bases and J shed 6 bases, with 17 bases lying between them. The V gene's germline CDR1 is SGHNT and CDR2 YENEEA. The CDR3 runs to 14 residues. CDR3 coding DNA: TGTGCCAGCTTCAGGGACAAGGAGCCCAATGAGCAGTTCTTC. Its translation: CASFRDKEPNEQFF.

J is TRBJ2-3 and V is TRBV7-2; 7 nucleotides match TRBD1. V shed 3 bases and J 5 bases; nucleotides not matched to a gene: 2. Per germline, CDR1 SGHTA and CDR2 FQGNSA. The CDR3 spans 13 residues. The CDR3 DNA is TGTGCCAGCAGCTTGTGGACAGGAGATACGCAGTATTTT. This translates into CASSLWTGDTQYF.

The chain joins TRBV4-1 to TRBJ2-1; 14 bases line up with TRBD2. J lost 7 bases, V lost 4 bases, and 9 bases had no gene match. The CDR3 covers 17 residues. CDR1 and CDR2 (germline): MGHRA, YSYEKL. CDR3 bases: TGCGCCAGCAGCCCAAAACCCGGGACTAGCGGGGGTAATGAGCAGTTCTTC. It codes for CASSPKPGTSGGNEQFF.

The J gene is TRBJ2-5, the V gene TRBV18; 7 nucleotides match TRBD2. The ends lost 5 bases at V and 3 bases at J; junction bases unmatched: 6. CDR1 is KGHSH, CDR2 LQKENI, per germline. CDR3 length: 14 residues. The CDR3 loop reads CASSDDRGEETQYF. CDR3 in DNA: TGTGCCAGCTCAGACGACCGGGGGGAAGAGACCCAGTACTTC.

This clone occurred once. The chain combines TRBV11-2 with TRBJ1-2; the D gene is possibly TRBD1 (5 bases). Germline lookup yields CDR1 SGHAT and CDR2 FQNNGV. CDR3 size: 11 residues. V dropped 4 bases and J dropped 8 bases, with 8 bases sitting between them. The CDR3 region has the DNA TGTGCCAGCAGCTCAGGGCGAGGCTACACCTTC. The encoded protein is CASSSGRGYTF.

The chain recombines TRBV5-3 with TRBJ2-7; D ambiguous. TRBV5-3 is assigned to the ORF class and has an uncertain function. CDR3 length: 13 amino acids. Trimming took off 4 bases at V and 3 bases at J, with 11 bases between the two ends. The CDR3: CARSTRRGYEQYF. CDR3 nucleotides: TGTGCCAGAAGCACAAGGAGAGGCTACGAGCAGTACTTC.

This clone came up a few times. The gene calls are TRBV27 and TRBJ2-7; TRBD1 matches at 12 bases. CDR3 length equals 14 residues. Germline values: CDR1 MNHEY, CDR2 SMNVEV (reference sequence). Unmatched junction bases numbered 7, after V lost 6 bases and J lost 7 bases. The DNA for the CDR3 is TGTGCCAGCAGCCCCGGGACAGGGGGCGGGGAGCAGTACTTC. It specifies CASSPGTGGGEQYF.

V and J are TRBV6-5 and TRBJ2-1; 7 bases map to TRBD1. The CDR3 has 15 amino acids. Trimming cost V 0 bases and J 3 bases; bases outside gene matches: 2. CDR1 and CDR2 from the germline V gene are MNHEY and SVGAGI. The CDR3 is CASSYSGQHYNEQFF. The CDR3 DNA reads TGTGCCAGCAGTTACTCGGGACAGCACTACAATGAGCAGTTCTTC.

The rearrangement joins TRBV3-1 (or the pseudogene TRBV3-2) to TRBJ1-2, with 8 bases that match TRBD1. Losses at the gene ends were 0 bases for V and 8 bases for J; bases not matched to a gene: 11. The CDR3 sequence is 16 residues long. CDR1 LGHDT and CDR2 YNNKEL come from the germline V gene (reference sequence). DNA of the CDR3: TGTGCCAGCAGCCAAGATCGGGCAGGGGGCGTAGGGGGCTACACCTTC. This sequence encodes CASSQDRAGGVGGYTF.

The chain recombines TRBV20-1 with TRBJ1-1, with TRBD1 as a possible D gene (5 bases). The CDR3 has 11 amino acids. Germline V gene lookup returns CDR1 DFQATT and CDR2 SNEGSKA (reference sequence). Between the trimmed V and J ends, which lost 2 bases and 8 bases, there was a span of 9 bases. The CDR3 sequence: CSARRDSEAFF. CDR3 nucleotide sequence: TGCAGTGCTAGACGAGACAGCGAAGCTTTCTTT.

This clone was seen a single time. The rearrangement links TRBV5-1 to TRBJ1-2; 7 bases are a match to TRBD1. The length of the CDR3 is 14 residues. Germline loops: CDR1 SGHRS, CDR2 YFSETQ. Germline trimming cut 0 bases from V and 2 bases from J; bases unmatched to any gene: 1. In nucleotides, the CDR3 is TGCGCCAGCAGCTTGGAGACAGGGAACTATGGCTACACCTTC. Residues: CASSLETGNYGYTF. Filled out from reference TRBV5-1 and TRBJ1-2, the complete variable domain reads KAGVTQTPRYLIKTRGQQVTLSCSPISGHRSVSWYQQTPGQGLQFLFEYFSETQRNKGNFPGRFSGRQFSNSRSEMNVSTLELGDSALYLCASSLETGNYGYTFGSGTRLTVV.

The chain is built from TRBV4-1 and TRBJ2-1, with TRBD2 identical over 9 bases. CDR3 length: 13 amino acids. Germline-derived CDR1 and CDR2 are MGHRA and YSYEKL. V shed 6 bases, J shed 5 bases, and the junction held 2 bases outside the gene matches. CDR3 loop: CASRAGGNNEQFF. CDR3 DNA sequence: TGCGCCAGCAGGGCGGGAGGGAACAATGAGCAGTTCTTC.

This clone occurred once. The V and J genes are TRBV5-1 and TRBJ1-1; TRBD1 might be the D (6 bases). Germline V CDR1 and CDR2: SGHRS, YFSETQ. V was pared by 2 bases and J by 0 bases, with 14 bases between. This CDR3 region has 16 residues. CDR3 loop: CASSLTPQGVNTEAFF. The CDR3 DNA sequence: TGCGCCAGCAGCTTAACTCCACAGGGAGTGAACACTGAAGCTTTCTTT.

The chain recombines TRBV6-1 with TRBJ1-2, with D perhaps matching TRBD1 (6 bases). Germline V CDR1 and CDR2: MNHNS, SASEGT. The CDR3 covers 14 residues. Deletions cut 3 bases from V and 5 bases from J, with 13 bases between. CDR3 residues: CASSDQRGQYGYTF. DNA of the CDR3: TGTGCCAGCAGTGATCAGAGAGGACAGTATGGCTACACCTTC.